This TCR beta chain was sequenced in a study of cytomegalovirus exposure and HLA in healthy donors. Primers included in the PCR were 60 Vbeta and 13 Jbeta primers. Libraries were prepared by immunoSEQ multiplex PCR; TCRdb keeps only in-frame clonotypes and omits some of them. The sample carries some 120,000 clones, over 60% recorded once. This clone appeared a few times. Its antigen remains unknown. Regarding the study as a whole: It was reported that the classifier diagnosed cytomegalovirus status with high specificity and sensitivity in both the original and validation cohorts. Looking again later, the authors saw that most CMV-associated TCR beta chains seemed HLA-restricted. CMV serostatus was the sole immune exposure information available.

This sequence was found in a human donor in good health. Sequencing used PBMCs.

Written as DNA, the CDR3 is TGTGCCAGCAGCCCGACAGGGGAACGACAGCCCCAGCATTTT. The encoded protein is CASSPTGERQPQHF. The chain recombines TRBV7-9 with TRBJ1-5; 8 positions match TRBD1. Germline CDR1 and CDR2: SEHNR and FQNEAQ (reference sequence). The CDR3 contains 14 residues. Losses at the gene ends were 5 bases for V and 7 bases for J; bases not matched to a gene: 7. The variable domain in full, with the rest retrieved from reference TRBV7-9 and TRBJ1-5, is DTGVSQNPRHKITKRGQNVTFRCDPISEHNRLYWYRQTLGQGPEFLTYFQNEAQLEKSRLLSDRFSAERPKGSFSTLEIQRTEQGDSAMYLCASSPTGERQPQHFGDGTRLSIL.